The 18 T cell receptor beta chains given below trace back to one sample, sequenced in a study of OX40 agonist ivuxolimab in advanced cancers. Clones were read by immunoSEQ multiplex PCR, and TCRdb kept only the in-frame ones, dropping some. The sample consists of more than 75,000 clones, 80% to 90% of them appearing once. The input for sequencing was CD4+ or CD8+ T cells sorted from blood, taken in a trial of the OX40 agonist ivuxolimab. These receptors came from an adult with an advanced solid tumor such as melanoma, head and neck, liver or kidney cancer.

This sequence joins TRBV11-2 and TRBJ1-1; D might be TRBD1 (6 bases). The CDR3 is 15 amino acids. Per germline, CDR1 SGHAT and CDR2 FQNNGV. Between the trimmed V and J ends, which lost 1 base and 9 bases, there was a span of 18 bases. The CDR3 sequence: CASSLVGGGRFKAFF. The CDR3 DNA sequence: TGTGCCAGCAGCTTAGTTGGCGGGGGGCGCTTTAAAGCTTTCTTT.

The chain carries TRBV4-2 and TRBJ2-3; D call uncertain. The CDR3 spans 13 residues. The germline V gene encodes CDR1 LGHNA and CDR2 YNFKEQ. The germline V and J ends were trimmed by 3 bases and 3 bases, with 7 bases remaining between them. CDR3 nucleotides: TGTGCCAGCAGCCAGCCCGGAACAGATACGCAGTATTTT. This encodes CASSQPGTDTQYF.

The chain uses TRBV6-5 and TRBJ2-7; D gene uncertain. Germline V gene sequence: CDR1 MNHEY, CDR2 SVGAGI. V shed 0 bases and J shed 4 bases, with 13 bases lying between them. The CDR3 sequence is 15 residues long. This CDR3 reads CASSYSSTLSYEQYF. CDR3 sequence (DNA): TGTGCCAGCAGTTACTCGTCCACGTTAAGTTACGAGCAGTACTTC.

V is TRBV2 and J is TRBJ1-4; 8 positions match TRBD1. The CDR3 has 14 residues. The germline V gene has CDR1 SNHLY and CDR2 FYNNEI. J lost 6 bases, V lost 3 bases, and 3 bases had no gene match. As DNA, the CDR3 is TGTGCCAGCAGTGATGGACAGGGTGATGAAAAACTGTTTTTT. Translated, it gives CASSDGQGDEKLFF.

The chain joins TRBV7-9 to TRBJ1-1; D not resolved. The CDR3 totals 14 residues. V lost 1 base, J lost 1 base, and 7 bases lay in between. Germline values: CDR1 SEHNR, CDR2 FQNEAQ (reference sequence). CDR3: CASSLDQRNTEAFF. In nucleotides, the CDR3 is TGTGCCAGCAGCTTAGACCAGAGGAACACTGAAGCTTTCTTT. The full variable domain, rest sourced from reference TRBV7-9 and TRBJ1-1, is DTGVSQNPRHKITKRGQNVTFRCDPISEHNRLYWYRQTLGQGPEFLTYFQNEAQLEKSRLLSDRFSAERPKGSFSTLEIQRTEQGDSAMYLCASSLDQRNTEAFFGQGTRLTVV.

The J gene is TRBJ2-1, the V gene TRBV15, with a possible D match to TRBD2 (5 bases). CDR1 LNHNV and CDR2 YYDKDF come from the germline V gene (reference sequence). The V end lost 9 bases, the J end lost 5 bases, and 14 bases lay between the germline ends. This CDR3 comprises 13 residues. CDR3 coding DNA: TGTGCCACAACGAGGGCGTACGACAATGAGCAGTTCTTC. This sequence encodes CATTRAYDNEQFF.

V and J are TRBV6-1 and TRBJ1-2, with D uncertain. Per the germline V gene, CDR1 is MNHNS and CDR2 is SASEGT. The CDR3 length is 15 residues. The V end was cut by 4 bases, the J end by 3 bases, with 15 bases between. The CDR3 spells CASSGPVGADYGYTF. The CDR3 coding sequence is TGTGCCAGCAGTGGCCCCGTGGGCGCGGACTATGGCTACACCTTC.

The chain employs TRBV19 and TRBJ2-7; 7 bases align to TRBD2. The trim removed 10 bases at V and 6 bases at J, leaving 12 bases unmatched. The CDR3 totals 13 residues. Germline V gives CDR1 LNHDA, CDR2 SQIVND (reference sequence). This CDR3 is CAKNVRDYSEQYV. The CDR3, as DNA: TGTGCCAAGAATGTCCGGGACTACTCCGAGCAGTACGTC.

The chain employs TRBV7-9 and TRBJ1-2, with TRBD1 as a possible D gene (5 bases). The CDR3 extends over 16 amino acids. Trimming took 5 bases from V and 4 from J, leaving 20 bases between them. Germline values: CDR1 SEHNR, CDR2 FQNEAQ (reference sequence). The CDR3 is CASSRAGGTEVYGYTF. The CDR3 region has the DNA TGTGCCAGCAGCCGGGCAGGAGGGACGGAGGTCTATGGCTACACCTTC.

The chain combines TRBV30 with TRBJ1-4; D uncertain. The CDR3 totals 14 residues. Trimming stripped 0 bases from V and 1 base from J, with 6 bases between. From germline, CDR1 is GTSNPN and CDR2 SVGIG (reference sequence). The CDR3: CAWSVKGTNEKLFF. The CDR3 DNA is TGTGCCTGGAGTGTTAAGGGAACTAATGAAAAACTGTTTTTT.

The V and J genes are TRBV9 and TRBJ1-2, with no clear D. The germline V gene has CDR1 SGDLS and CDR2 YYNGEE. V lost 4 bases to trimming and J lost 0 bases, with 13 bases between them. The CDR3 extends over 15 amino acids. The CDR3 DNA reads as TGTGCCAGCAGCCCTTATGGGTCGGCTAACTATGGCTACACCTTC. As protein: CASSPYGSANYGYTF.

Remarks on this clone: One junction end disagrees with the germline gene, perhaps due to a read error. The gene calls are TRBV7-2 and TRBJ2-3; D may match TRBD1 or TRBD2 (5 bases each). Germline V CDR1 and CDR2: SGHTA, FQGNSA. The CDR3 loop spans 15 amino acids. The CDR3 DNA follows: TGTGCCAGCCGCTTTATGGGGGTTTCCACAGATACGCAGTATTTT. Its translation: CASRFMGVSTDTQYF.

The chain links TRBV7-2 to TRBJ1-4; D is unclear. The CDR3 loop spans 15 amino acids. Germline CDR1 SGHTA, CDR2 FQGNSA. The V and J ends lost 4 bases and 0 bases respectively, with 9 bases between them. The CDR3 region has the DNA TGTGCCAGCAGCTCCCAGATTGCAACTAATGAAAAACTGTTTTTT. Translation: CASSSQIATNEKLFF. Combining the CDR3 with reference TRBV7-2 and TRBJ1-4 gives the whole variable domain GAGVSQSPSNKVTEKGKDVELRCDPISGHTALYWYRQSLGQGLEFLIYFQGNSAPDKSGLPSDRFSAERTGGSVSTLTIQRTQQEDSAVYLCASSSQIATNEKLFFGSGTQLSVL.

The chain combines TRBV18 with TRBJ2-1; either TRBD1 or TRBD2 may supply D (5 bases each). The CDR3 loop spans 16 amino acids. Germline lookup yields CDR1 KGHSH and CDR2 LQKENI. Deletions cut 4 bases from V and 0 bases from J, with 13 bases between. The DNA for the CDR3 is TGTGCCAGCTCACGAGAGGGGCAGGGCTCCTACAATGAGCAGTTCTTC. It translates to CASSREGQGSYNEQFF.

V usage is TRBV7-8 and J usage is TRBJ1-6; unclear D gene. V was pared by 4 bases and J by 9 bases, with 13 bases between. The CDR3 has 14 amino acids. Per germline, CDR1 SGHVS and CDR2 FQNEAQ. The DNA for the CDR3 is TGTGCCAGCAGCTCACAGAGTAAAGGTTCACCCCTCCACTTT. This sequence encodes CASSSQSKGSPLHF.

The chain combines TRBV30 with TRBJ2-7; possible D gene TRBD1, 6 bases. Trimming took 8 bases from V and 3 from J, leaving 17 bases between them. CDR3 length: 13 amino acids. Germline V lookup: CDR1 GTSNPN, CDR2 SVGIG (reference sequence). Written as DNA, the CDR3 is TGTGCCAGGGGGTCCAGCGGAGGCTACGAGCAGTACTTC. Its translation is CARGSSGGYEQYF.

For the CDR3, the DNA is TGTGCCAGCAGTTACTCGGGGCGGGAGATCGACGAGCAGTACTTC. Amino acid sequence: CASSYSGREIDEQYF. The V call is TRBV6-5, the J call TRBJ2-5, with 7 bases that match TRBD2. The closer fit of TRBJ2-7 to the DNA end suggests the J call may be wrong. Germline CDR1 is MNHEY and CDR2 is SVGAGI. The CDR3 loop spans 15 amino acids.

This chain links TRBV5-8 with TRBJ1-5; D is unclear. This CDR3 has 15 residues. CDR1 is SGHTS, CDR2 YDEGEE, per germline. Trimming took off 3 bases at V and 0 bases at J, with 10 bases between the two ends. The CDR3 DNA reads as TGTGCCAGCAGCTCTTCATTCAATAGCAATCAGCCCCAGCATTTT. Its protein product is CASSSSFNSNQPQHF.